This T cell receptor (beta chain) emerged from a study of blood T cell repertoires in COVID-19. Some clones are missing from TCRdb's copy, which holds only in-frame ones; the method was immunoSEQ multiplex PCR. Among fewer than 80,000 clones, less than 90% were seen once, and the ten largest hold 7% to 10%. Germline CDR1 LNHDA, CDR2 SQIVND (reference sequence). This CDR3 comprises 16 residues. Trimming removed 7 bases from V and 3 bases from J, with 19 bases in between. The sample taken for sequencing was peripheral blood. The sequence derives from a human donor in a cohort sampled during active COVID-19. V and J are TRBV19 and TRBJ1-5; maybe TRBD1 (5 bases). The CDR3 is CASTTGDLTTNQPQHF. The CDR3 coding sequence is TGTGCCAGTACCACGGGGGACCTCACTACCAATCAGCCCCAGCATTTT.